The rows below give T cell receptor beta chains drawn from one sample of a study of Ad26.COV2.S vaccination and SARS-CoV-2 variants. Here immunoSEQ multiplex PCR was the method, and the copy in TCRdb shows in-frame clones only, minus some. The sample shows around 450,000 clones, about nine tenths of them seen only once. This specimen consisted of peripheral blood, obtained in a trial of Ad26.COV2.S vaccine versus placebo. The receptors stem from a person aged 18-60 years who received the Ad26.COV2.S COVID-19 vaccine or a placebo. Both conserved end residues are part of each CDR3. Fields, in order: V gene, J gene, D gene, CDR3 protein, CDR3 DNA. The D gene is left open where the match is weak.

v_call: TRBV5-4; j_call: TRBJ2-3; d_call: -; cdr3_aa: CASSFPGSRTDTQYF; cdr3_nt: TGTGCCAGCAGCTTTCCGGGATCCCGCACAGATACGCAGTATTTT
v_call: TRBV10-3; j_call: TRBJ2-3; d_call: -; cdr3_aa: CATRTAAPTDTQYF; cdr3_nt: TGTGCCACCCGCACTGCGGCCCCCACAGATACGCAGTATTTT
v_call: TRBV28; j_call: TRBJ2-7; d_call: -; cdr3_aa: CASGPHEQYF; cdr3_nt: TGTGCCAGCGGTCCCCACGAGCAGTACTTC
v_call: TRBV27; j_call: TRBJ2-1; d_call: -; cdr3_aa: CASSLTRDDNEQFF; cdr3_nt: TGTGCCAGCAGTTTAACTAGGGACGACAATGAGCAGTTCTTC
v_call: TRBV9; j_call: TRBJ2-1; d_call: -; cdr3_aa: CASSGGITYNEQFF; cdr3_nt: TGTGCCAGCAGCGGCGGGATAACCTACAATGAGCAGTTCTTC
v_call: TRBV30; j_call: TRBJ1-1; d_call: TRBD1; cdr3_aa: CAFRGQVNTEAFF; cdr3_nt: TGTGCCTTTCGCGGACAGGTGAACACTGAAGCTTTCTTT
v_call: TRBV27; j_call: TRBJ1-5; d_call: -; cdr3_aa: CASSPHQGFAGQPQHF; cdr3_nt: TGTGCCAGCAGTCCACACCAGGGTTTTGCTGGTCAGCCCCAGCATTTT
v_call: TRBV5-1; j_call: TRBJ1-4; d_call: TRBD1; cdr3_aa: CASSLVQGAHEKLFF; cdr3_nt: TGCGCCAGCAGCTTGGTTCAGGGGGCGCACGAAAAACTGTTTTTT
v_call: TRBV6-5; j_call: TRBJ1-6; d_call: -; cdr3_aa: CASSYGGRGNSPLHF; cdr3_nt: TGTGCCAGCAGTTACGGGGGCAGGGGAAATTCACCCCTCCACTTT
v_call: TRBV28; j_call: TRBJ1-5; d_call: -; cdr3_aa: CASSLQGQPQHF; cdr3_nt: TGTGCCAGCAGTTTACAGGGACAGCCCCAGCATTTT
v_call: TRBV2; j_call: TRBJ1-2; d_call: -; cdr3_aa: CASTKRTVPNYGYTF; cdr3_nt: TGTGCCAGCACTAAAAGGACAGTCCCTAACTATGGCTACACCTTC
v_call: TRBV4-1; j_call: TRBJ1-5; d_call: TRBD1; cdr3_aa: CASSEGAGTVYQPQHF; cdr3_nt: TGCGCCAGCAGCGAAGGTGCCGGGACAGTGTATCAGCCCCAGCATTTT
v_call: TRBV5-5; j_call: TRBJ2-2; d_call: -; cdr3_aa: CASSRFSYANTGELFF; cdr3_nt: TGTGCCAGCAGCCGGTTCTCTTACGCGAACACCGGGGAGCTGTTTTTT
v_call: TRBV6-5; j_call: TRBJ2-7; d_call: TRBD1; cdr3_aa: CASRNSGGSYEQYF; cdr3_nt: TGTGCCAGCAGAAACTCAGGGGGAAGCTACGAGCAGTACTTC
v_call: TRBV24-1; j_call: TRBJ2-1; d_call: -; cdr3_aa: CATSDLEGGSEQFF; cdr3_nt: TGTGCCACCAGTGATTTGGAGGGGGGTAGTGAGCAGTTCTTC
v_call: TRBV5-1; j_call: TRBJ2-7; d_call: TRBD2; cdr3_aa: CASSRGTSGDYEQYF; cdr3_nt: TGCGCCAGCAGCCGGGGGACTAGCGGGGACTACGAGCAGTACTTC
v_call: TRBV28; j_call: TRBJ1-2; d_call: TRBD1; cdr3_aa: CASSSPGQGYYGYTF; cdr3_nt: TGTGCCAGCAGTTCCCCCGGACAGGGGTACTATGGCTACACCTTC
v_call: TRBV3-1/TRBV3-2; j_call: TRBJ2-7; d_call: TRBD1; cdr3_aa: CASSHPGQGSYEQYF; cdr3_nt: TGTGCCAGCAGCCACCCGGGACAGGGTTCCTACGAGCAGTACTTC